Given below is one T cell receptor (beta chain) in context. This sample is drawn from a study of blood T cell repertoires in COVID-19. About the study: The United States, Italy and Spain were the sources of the acute and convalescent COVID-19 samples. The cDNA or gDNA used as material had been derived from T cells, B-cell-depleted T cells, or PBMCs.

The authors' processing: Nucleated cell counts were estimated from reference gene primer amplification. Repertoires were generated with immunoSEQ multiplex PCR, while TCRdb's copy carries only in-frame clones and drops some. The D gene and trimming were derived from the DNA, and the V and J assignments and clone size from that table. The sample shows approximately 300,000 clones, roughly 87% of them seen only once. Germline assignment: CDR1 MNHEY and CDR2 SVGAGI. Trimming pared 6 bases from V and 5 bases from J, leaving 13 bases between. The CDR3 is 13 residues long. The chain couples TRBV6-5 to TRBJ2-5; a possible D gene is TRBD2 (7 bases). Material: peripheral blood. The sequence derives from a man aged 18 to 30 with active or convalescent COVID-19. The CDR3 sequence: CASRRGGQETQYF. CDR3 sequence (DNA): TGTGCCAGCAGGAGGGGGGGTCAGGAGACCCAGTACTTC.